This T cell receptor beta chain was sequenced during a study of CXCR3-negative and CXCR3-positive naive CD8 T cells. Study-wide results and limits: More hydrophobic TRB CDR3s occurred in CXCR3-positive than in CXCR3-negative naive cells.

As regards this clonotype: Its antigen is undetermined.

Germline loops: CDR1 MDHEN, CDR2 SYDVKM. The CDR3 has 14 amino acids. The authors made the TRB cDNA libraries by 5' RACE using UMI labels. TCRdb reprocessed the 5' RACE reads and stores each CDR3 protein as one record, lacking DNA. In all, the sample yields about 98,000 distinct CDR3 sequences. V is TRBV28 and J is TRBJ1-4. This clonotype was obtained from a human donor in good health. Some clones in this sample may be carry-over from other donors' samples. The sample consisted of naive CXCR3+ CD8+ T cells from blood. Subset specified: CD45RO-CCR7+CD27+CD95- naive CD8+ T cells expressing CXCR3 (TNR3+). CDR3: CASSLPADPEKLFF.